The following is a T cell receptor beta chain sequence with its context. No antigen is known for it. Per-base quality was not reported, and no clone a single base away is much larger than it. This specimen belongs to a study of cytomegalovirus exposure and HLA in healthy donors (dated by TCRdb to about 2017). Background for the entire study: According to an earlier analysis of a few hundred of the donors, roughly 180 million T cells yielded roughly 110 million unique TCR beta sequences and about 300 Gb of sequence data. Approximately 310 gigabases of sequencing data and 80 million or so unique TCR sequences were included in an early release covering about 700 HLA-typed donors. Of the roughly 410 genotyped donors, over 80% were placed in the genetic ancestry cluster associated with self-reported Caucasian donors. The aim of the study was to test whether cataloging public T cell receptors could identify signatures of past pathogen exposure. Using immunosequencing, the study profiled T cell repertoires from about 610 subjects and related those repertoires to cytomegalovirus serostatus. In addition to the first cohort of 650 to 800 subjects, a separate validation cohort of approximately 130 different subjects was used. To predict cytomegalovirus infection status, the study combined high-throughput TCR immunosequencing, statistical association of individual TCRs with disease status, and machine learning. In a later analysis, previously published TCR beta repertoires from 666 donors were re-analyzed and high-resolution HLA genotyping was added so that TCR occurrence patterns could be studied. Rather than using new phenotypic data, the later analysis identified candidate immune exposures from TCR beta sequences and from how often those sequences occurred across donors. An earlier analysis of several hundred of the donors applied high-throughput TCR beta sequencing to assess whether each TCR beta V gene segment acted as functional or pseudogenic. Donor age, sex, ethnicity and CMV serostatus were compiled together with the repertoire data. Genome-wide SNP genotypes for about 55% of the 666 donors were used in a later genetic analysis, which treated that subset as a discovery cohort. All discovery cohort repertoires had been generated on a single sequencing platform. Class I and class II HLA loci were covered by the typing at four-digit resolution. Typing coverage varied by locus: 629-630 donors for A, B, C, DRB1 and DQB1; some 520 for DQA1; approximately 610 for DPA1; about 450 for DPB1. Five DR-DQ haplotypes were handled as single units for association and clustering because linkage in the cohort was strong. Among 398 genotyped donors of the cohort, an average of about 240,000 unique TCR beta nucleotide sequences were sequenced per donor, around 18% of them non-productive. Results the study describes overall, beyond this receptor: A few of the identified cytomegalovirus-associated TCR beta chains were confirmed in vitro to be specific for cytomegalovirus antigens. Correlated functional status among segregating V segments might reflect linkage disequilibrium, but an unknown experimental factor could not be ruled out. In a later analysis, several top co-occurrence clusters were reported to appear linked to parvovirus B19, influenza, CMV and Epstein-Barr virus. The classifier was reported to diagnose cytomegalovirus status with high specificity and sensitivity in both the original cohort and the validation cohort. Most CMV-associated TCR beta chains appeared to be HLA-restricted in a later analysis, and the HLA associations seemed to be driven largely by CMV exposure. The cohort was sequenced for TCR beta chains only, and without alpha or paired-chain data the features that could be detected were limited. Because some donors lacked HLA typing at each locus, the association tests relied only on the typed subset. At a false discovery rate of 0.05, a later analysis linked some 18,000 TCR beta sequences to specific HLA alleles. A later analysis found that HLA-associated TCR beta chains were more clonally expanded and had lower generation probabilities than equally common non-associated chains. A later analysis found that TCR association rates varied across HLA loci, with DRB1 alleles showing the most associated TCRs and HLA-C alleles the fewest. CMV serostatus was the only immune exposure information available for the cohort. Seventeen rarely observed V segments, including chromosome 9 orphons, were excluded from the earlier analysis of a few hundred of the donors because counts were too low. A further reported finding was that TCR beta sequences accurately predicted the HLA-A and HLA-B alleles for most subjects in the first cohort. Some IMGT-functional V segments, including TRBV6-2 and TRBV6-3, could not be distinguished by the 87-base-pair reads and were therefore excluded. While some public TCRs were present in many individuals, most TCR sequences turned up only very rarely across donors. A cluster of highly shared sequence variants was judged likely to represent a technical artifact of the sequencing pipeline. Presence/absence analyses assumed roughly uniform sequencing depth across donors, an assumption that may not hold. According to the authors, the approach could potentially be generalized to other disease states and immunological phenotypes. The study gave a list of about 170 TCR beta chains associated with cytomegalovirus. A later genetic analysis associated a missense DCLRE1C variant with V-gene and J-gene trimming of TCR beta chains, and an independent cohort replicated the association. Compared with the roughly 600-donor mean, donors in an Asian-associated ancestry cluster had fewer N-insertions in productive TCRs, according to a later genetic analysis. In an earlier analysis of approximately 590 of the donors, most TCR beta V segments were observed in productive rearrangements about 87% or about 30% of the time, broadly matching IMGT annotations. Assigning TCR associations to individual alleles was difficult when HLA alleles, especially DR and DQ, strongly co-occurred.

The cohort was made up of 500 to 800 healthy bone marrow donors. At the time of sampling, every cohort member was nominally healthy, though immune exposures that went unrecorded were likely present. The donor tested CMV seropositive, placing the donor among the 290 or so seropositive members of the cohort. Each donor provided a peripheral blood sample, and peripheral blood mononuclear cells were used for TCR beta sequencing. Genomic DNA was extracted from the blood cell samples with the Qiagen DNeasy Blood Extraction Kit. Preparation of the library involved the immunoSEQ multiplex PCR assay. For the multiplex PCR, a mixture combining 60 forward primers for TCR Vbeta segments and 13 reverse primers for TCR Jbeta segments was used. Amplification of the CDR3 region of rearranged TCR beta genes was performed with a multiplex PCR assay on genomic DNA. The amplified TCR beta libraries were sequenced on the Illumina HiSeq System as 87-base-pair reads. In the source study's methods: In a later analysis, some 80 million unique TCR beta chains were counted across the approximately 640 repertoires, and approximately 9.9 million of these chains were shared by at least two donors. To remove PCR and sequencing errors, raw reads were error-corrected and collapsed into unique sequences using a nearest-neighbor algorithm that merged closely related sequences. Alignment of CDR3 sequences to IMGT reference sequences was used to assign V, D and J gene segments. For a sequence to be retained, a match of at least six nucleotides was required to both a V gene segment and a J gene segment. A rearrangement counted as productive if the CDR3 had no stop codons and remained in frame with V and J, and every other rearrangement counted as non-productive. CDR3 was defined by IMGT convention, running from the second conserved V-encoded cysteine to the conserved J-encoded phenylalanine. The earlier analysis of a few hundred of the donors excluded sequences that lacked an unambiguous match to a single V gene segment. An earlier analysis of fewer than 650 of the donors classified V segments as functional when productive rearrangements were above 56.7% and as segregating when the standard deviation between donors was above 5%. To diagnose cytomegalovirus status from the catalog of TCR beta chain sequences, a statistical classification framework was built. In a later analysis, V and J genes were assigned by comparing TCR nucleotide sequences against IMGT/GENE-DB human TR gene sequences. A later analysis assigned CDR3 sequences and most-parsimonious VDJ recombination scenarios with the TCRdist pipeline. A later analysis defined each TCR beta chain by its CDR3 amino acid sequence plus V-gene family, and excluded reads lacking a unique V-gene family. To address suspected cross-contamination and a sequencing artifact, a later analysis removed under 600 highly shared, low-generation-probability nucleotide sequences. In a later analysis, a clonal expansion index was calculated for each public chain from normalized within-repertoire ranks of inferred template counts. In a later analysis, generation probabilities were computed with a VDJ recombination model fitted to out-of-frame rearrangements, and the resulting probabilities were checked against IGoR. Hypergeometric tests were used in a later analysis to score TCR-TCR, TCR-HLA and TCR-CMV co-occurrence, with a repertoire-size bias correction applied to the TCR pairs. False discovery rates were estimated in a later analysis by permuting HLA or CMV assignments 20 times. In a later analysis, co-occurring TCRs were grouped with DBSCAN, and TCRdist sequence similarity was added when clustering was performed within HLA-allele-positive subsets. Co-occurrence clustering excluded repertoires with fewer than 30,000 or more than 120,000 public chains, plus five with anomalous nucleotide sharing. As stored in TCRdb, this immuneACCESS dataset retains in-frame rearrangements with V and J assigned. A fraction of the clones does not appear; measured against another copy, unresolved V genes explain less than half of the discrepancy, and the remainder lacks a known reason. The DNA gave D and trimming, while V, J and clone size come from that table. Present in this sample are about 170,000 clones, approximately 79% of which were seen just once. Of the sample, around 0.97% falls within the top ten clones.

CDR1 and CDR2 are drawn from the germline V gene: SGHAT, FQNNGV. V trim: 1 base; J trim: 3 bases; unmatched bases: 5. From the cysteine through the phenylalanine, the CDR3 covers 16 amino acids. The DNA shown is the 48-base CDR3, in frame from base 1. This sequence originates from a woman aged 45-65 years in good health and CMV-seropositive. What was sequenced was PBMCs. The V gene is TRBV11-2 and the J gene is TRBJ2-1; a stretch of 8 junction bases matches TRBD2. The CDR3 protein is CASSLVGGAIYNEQFF. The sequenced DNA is TGTGCCAGCAGCTTAGTCGGGGGGGCCATCTACAATGAGCAGTTCTTC.